Listed below are T cell receptor beta chains from one sample, sequenced in a study of blood T cell repertoires in COVID-19. Sequencing was performed with immunoSEQ multiplex PCR; in TCRdb, only in-frame clones are kept and a portion is missing. The sample holds approximately 25,000 clones, more than 80% seen once. Sequencing was carried out using peripheral blood. The receptors were sampled from a woman older than 75 with active or convalescent COVID-19. The CDR3 runs from the conserved cysteine through the conserved F or W. D genes are given only for firm matches. The listing skips clone size in some rows; elsewhere it reads once, few, many or a size class.

14	TRBV28	.	TRBJ1-1	TRBD1	CASRTGTGNTEAFF	TGTGCCAGCAGGACCGGGACAGGGAACACTGAAGCTTTCTTT
19	TRBV19	.	TRBJ1-6	TRBD1	CASQSAGTGLSSYNSPLHF	TGTGCCAGCCAATCCGCCGGGACAGGGCTCAGCTCCTATAATTCACCCCTCCACTTT
13	TRBV2	.	TRBJ1-4	TRBD1	CASSEQGAAQLFF	TGTGCCAGCAGTGAACAGGGGGCGGCACAACTGTTTTTT
13	TRBV6-1	.	TRBJ2-7	.	CASLDWRAYEQYF	TGTGCCAGCCTCGACTGGCGGGCCTACGAGCAGTACTTC
12	TRBV27	.	TRBJ1-4	.	CASSIPGEKLFF	TGTGCCAGCAGCATTCCGGGTGAAAAACTGTTTTTT
21	TRBV7-9	.	TRBJ2-1	TRBD2	CASSKRALLAGPGGKYNEQFF	TGTGCCAGCAGCAAAAGAGCACTACTAGCGGGGCCCGGGGGGAAATACAATGAGCAGTTCTTC
14	TRBV6-2/TRBV6-3	.	TRBJ1-1	.	CASSYLDRNTEAFF	TGTGCCAGCAGTTACCTAGACAGGAACACTGAAGCTTTCTTT
16	TRBV15	.	TRBJ2-3	.	CATSRKQGGGTDTQYF	TGTGCCACCAGCAGGAAACAGGGAGGGGGCACAGATACGCAGTATTTT
17	TRBV6-2/TRBV6-3	.	TRBJ1-5	TRBD1	CASSYWITGGENQPQHF	TGTGCCAGCAGTTACTGGATTACAGGGGGTGAAAATCAGCCCCAGCATTTT
16	TRBV18	.	TRBJ2-3	.	CASSPPAGQSTDTQYF	TGTGCCAGCTCACCACCTGCAGGGCAGAGCACAGATACGCAGTATTTT
10	TRBV6-5	.	TRBJ1-1	.	CAARLTEAFF	TGTGCCGCTAGGCTTACTGAAGCTTTCTTT
15	TRBV30	.	TRBJ2-4	.	CAWSAALLTKNIQYF	TGTGCCTGGAGCGCAGCCCTACTAACCAAAAACATTCAGTACTTC
17	TRBV4-2	.	TRBJ2-3	TRBD2	CASSQALAGRGVLTQYF	TGTGCCAGCAGCCAAGCCCTAGCGGGTAGGGGGGTGCTTACGCAGTATTTT
15	TRBV7-6	.	TRBJ2-2	.	CASSQRGIYTGELFF	TGTGCCAGCAGCCAACGGGGGATATACACCGGGGAGCTGTTTTTT
14	TRBV7-9	few	TRBJ2-1	TRBD1	CASSRGQLYNEQFF	TGTGCCAGCAGCAGGGGACAGCTTTACAATGAGCAGTTCTTC
13	TRBV12-3/TRBV12-4	few	TRBJ1-5	.	CASSLFKNQPQHF	TGTGCCAGCAGTTTATTCAAAAATCAGCCCCAGCATTTT
15	TRBV28	.	TRBJ1-5	.	CASSRRGSGNQPQHF	TGTGCCAGCAGTCGACGGGGGAGCGGCAATCAGCCCCAGCATTTT
13	TRBV5-5	.	TRBJ1-5	.	CASSPSLDQPQHF	TGTGCCAGCAGCCCTAGCCTGGATCAGCCCCAGCATTTT
15	TRBV28	once	TRBJ1-1	.	CASPPRGGENTEAFF	TGTGCCAGCCCTCCACGGGGGGGGGAGAACACTGAAGCTTTCTTT
16	TRBV7-9	once	TRBJ2-1	.	CASSSLDWSSYNEQFF	TGTGCCAGCAGCTCCCTAGACTGGAGCTCCTACAATGAGCAGTTCTTC
13	TRBV11-2	.	TRBJ2-3	.	CASSPFSTDTQYF	TGTGCCAGCAGCCCCTTCAGCACAGATACGCAGTATTTT
20	TRBV5-1	.	TRBJ1-2	TRBD1	CASPQDKGGTALRTRYGYTF	TGCGCCAGCCCGCAGGATAAAGGTGGGACAGCCCTCCGAACCCGCTATGGCTACACCTTC
14	TRBV4-2	.	TRBJ2-3	.	CASSQAGDTDTQYF	TGTGCCAGCAGCCAAGCAGGGGACACAGATACGCAGTATTTT
13	TRBV6-5	.	TRBJ1-2	TRBD1	CASRGDRVRGYTF	TGTGCCAGCAGGGGGGACAGGGTCCGTGGCTACACCTTC
14	TRBV2	few	TRBJ2-3	.	CASYNGGITDTQYF	TGTGCCAGCTATAACGGCGGTATCACAGATACGCAGTATTTT
16	TRBV27	few	TRBJ1-1	.	CASKSFRRGGISEAFF	TGTGCCAGCAAGTCGTTTAGGAGGGGGGGCATCTCTGAAGCTTTCTTT
16	TRBV28	.	TRBJ1-2	TRBD1	CASSLTGGDPIYGYTF	TGTGCCAGCAGCCTGACAGGGGGCGATCCAATCTATGGCTACACCTTC
13	TRBV6-5	.	TRBJ1-2	.	CASSYSRERGYTF	TGTGCCAGCAGTTACTCCCGGGAACGGGGCTACACCTTC
17	TRBV2	.	TRBJ2-5	TRBD2	CASSEIPSGRAYETQYF	TGTGCCAGCAGTGAAATTCCTAGCGGGAGGGCATATGAGACCCAGTACTTC
14	TRBV13	few	TRBJ1-2	.	CASSYGTSNYGYTF	TGTGCCAGCAGTTACGGGACTTCTAACTATGGCTACACCTTC
14	TRBV14	.	TRBJ2-1	.	CASSRSYRNNEQFF	TGTGCCAGCAGCCGGTCGTACAGGAACAATGAGCAGTTCTTC
14	TRBV9	.	TRBJ2-7	TRBD1	CASSATGQGYEQYF	TGTGCCAGCAGCGCGACGGGACAGGGTTACGAGCAGTACTTC
14	TRBV28	.	TRBJ1-1	.	CASTPPGVNTEAFF	TGTGCCAGCACACCCCCGGGGGTGAACACTGAAGCTTTCTTT